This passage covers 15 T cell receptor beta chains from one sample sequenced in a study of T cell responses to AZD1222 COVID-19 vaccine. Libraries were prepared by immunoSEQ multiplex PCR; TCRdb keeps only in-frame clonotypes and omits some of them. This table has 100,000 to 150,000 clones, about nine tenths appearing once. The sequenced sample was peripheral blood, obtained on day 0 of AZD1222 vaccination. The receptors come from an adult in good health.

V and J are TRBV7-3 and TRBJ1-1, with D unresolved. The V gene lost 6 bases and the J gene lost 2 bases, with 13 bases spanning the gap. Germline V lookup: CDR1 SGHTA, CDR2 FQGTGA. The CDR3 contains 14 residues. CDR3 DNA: TGTGCCAGCAGATCTACATCGAGTAACACTGAAGCTTTCTTT. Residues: CASRSTSSNTEAFF. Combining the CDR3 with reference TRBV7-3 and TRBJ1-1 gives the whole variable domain GAGVSQTPSNKVTEKGKYVELRCDPISGHTALYWYRQSLGQGPEFLIYFQGTGAADDSGLPNDRFFAVRPEGSVSTLKIQRTERGDSAVYLCASRSTSSNTEAFFGQGTRLTVV.

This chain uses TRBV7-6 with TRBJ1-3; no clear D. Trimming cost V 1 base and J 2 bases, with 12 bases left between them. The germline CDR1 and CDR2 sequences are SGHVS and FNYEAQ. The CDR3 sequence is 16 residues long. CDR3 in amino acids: CASSLVRGMTGNTIYF. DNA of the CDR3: TGTGCCAGCAGCTTAGTCCGAGGGATGACTGGAAACACCATATATTTT.

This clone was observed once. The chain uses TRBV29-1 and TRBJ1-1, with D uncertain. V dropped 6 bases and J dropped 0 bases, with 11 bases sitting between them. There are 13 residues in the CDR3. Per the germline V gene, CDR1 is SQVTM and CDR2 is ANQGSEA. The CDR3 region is CSVRGIMNTEAFF. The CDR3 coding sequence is TGCAGCGTCCGAGGGATTATGAACACTGAAGCTTTCTTT.

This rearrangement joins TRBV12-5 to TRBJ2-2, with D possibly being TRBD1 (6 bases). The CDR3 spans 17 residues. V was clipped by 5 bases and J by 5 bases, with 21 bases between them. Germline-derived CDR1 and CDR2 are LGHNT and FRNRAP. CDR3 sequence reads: CASGPQATGRNTGELFF. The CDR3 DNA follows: TGTGCTAGTGGTCCCCAGGCAACAGGGAGAAATACCGGGGAGCTGTTTTTT.

CDR3 coding DNA: TGTGCCAGCAGTGACAGGTTGGAACGGAGTGAAGCTTTCTTT. This translates into CASSDRLERSEAFF. The chain recombines TRBV6-1 with TRBJ1-1; the D is unclear. This CDR3 is built from 14 residues. Germline V gene sequence: CDR1 MNHNS, CDR2 SASEGT. Deletions cut 3 bases from V and 7 bases from J, with 15 bases between.

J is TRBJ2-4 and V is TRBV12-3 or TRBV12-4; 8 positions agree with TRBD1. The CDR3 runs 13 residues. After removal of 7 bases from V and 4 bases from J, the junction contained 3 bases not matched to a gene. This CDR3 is CASTYRGKNIQYF. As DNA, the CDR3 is TGTGCCAGCACATACAGGGGGAAAAACATTCAGTACTTC.

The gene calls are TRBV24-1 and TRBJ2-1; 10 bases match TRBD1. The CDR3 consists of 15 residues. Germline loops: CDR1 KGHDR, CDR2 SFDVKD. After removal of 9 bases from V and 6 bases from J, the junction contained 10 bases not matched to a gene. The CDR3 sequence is CATSPGQGESNEQFF. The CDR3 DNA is TGTGCCACCTCCCCTGGACAGGGGGAAAGCAATGAGCAGTTCTTC.

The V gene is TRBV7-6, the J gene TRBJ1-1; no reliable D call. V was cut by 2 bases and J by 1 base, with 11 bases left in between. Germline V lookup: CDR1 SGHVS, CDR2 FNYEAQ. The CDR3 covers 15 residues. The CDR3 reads CASSLRTWENTEAFF. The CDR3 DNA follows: TGTGCCAGCAGCTTAAGAACGTGGGAGAACACTGAAGCTTTCTTT.

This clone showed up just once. The CDR3 DNA sequence: TGTGCCAGCAGTTTCCGGACTAGTAGTGAGACCCAGTACTTC. Translation gives CASSFRTSSETQYF. This sequence joins TRBV6-6 and TRBJ2-5; TRBD2 matches at 7 bases. The CDR3 loop spans 14 amino acids. Germline lookup yields CDR1 MNHNY and CDR2 SVGAGI (reference sequence). Trimming at V came to 4 bases and at J to 5 bases, leaving 7 bases not matched to a gene.

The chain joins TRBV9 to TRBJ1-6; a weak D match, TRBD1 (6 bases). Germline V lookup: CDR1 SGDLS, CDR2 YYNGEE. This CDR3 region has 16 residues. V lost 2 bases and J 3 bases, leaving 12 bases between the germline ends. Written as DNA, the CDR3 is TGTGCCAGCAGCGTTGACGGGACAAGCTATAATTCACCCCTCCACTTT. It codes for CASSVDGTSYNSPLHF.

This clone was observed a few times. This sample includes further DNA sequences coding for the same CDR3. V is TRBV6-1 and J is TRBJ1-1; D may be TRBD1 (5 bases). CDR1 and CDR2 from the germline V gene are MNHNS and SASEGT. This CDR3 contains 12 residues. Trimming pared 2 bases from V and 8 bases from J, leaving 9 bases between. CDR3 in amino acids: CASSELSGEAFF. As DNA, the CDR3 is TGTGCCAGCAGTGAATTGTCAGGGGAAGCTTTCTTT.

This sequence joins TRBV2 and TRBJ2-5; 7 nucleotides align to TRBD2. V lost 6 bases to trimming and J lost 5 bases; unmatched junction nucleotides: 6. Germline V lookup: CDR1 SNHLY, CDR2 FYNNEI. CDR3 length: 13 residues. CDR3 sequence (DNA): TGTGCCAGCAGCGGAGAGGGAGGGGAGACCCAGTACTTC. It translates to CASSGEGGETQYF.

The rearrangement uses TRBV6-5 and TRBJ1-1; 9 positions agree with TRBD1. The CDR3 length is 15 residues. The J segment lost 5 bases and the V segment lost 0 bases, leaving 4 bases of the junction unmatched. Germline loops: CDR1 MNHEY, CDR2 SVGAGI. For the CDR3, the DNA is TGTGCCAGCAGTTACTCGGACAGGGGAGGTACTGAAGCTTTCTTT. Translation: CASSYSDRGGTEAFF.

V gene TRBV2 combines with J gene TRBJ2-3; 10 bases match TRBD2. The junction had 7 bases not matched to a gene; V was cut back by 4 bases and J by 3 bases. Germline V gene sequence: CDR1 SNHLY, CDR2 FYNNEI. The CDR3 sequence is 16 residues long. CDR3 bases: TGTGCCAGCAGTGGTTTAGCGGGGGGAAGGACAGATACGCAGTATTTT. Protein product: CASSGLAGGRTDTQYF.

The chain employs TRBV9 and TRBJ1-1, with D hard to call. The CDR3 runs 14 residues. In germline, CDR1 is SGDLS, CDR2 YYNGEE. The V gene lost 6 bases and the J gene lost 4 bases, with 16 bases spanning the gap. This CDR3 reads CASTLDHRSTEAFF. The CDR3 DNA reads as TGTGCCAGCACCCTGGACCACCGGAGCACTGAAGCTTTCTTT.